Listed below are T cell receptor beta chains from one sample, sequenced in a study of vaccination effects on CD4 cells after COVID-19. No antigen has been identified for these receptors. Sequenced by immunoSEQ multiplex PCR; TCRdb stores in-frame clones only, minus some. The sample consists of more than 40,000 clones, roughly 70% of them appearing once. The sequencing here drew on CD4+ T cells from PBMCs cultured with HCoV-OC43 spike peptides, taken before COVID-19 vaccination. These receptors came from a human donor who received a COVID-19 vaccine. The CDR3 runs from the conserved cysteine through the conserved F or W. A D gene is named only where the DNA matches it firmly. Some rows have no size entry. The others give once, few or many, or a class for an expanded clone.

>.|.|TRBV4-1|TRBJ1-2
CASSRVGGENYGYTF
TGCGCCAGCAGCCGCGTCGGGGGGGAGAACTATGGCTACACCTTC
>.|TRBD2|TRBV9|TRBJ2-5
CASSVGTSGGGETQYF
TGTGCCAGCAGCGTCGGGACTAGCGGGGGAGGGGAGACCCAGTACTTC
>.|TRBD2|TRBV5-1|TRBJ2-5
CASSLEAAGGEETQYF
TGCGCCAGCAGCTTGGAAGCAGCGGGGGGGGAAGAGACCCAGTACTTC
>.|.|TRBV9|TRBJ1-1
CASSVGATGNTEAFF
TGTGCCAGCAGCGTAGGGGCCACCGGGAACACTGAAGCTTTCTTT
>.|.|TRBV2|TRBJ2-3
CASSLQLLTDTQYF
TGTGCCAGCAGCTTACAGTTACTCACAGATACGCAGTATTTT
>.|.|TRBV5-1|TRBJ2-7
CASSLGQRNEQYF
TGCGCCAGCAGCTTGGGGCAGCGTAACGAGCAGTACTTC
>few|TRBD1|TRBV27|TRBJ1-2
CASSTHRGRAHF
TGTGCCAGCAGTACCCACAGGGGGCGGGCTCACTTC
>.|.|TRBV3-1/TRBV3-2|TRBJ1-5
CASSQGYGLLGGPQHF
TGTGCCAGCAGCCAAGGGTACGGACTTTTGGGGGGTCCCCAGCATTTT
>.|TRBD2|TRBV2|TRBJ2-1
CASSEAGLASNEQFF
TGTGCCAGCAGTGAAGCGGGACTAGCGTCTAATGAGCAGTTCTTC
>.|TRBD2|TRBV6-1|TRBJ2-7
CASSELPSGGANSYEQYF
TGTGCCAGCAGTGAATTGCCTAGCGGGGGGGCAAACTCCTACGAGCAGTACTTC
>.|TRBD2|TRBV9|TRBJ2-7
CASSVEGLASYEQYF
TGTGCCAGCAGCGTGGAAGGACTAGCGTCATACGAGCAGTACTTC
>few|.|TRBV12-3/TRBV12-4|TRBJ2-1
CASSLGSHNEQFF
TGTGCCAGCAGTTTAGGCAGTCACAATGAGCAGTTCTTC